Included here is one TCR beta chain sequence, with context. Sequence at one end of the junction differs from germline and may be a read error. Seattle participants joined during active infection and were tracked over time. The data were taken from a study of blood T cell repertoires in COVID-19. At the level of the study: Specimens from acute and convalescent COVID-19 originated in the United States, Italy and Spain.

Original processing methods: Amplification of reference gene primers was used by the study to estimate nucleated cell counts. Produced via immunoSEQ multiplex PCR; TCRdb's table is partial and in-frame only. V and J calls and clone size follow that table, whereas D and trimming were derived from the DNA. Of some 270,000 clones in the sample, 85% to 90% were seen once. This TCR derives from an older woman with COVID-19, enrolled during active disease. Sequencing was carried out using peripheral blood.

CDR3 sequence reads: CASGIQDSPLHF. CDR3 coding DNA: TGTGCCAGTGGTATTCAGGATTCACCCCTCCACTTT. The chain has TRBV19 and TRBJ1-6; D gene unclear. In germline, CDR1 is LNHDA, CDR2 SQIVND (reference sequence). The CDR3 has 12 amino acids.